This T cell receptor (beta chain) stems from a study of technical replicates of blood from several donors. The protocol was immunoSEQ multiplex PCR, while the TCRdb copy is restricted to in-frame clones and leaves out a portion. The sample has around 69,000 clones, around 97% seen once. V was pared by 0 bases and J by 12 bases, with 9 bases between. Germline-derived CDR1 and CDR2 are LGHNT and FRNRAP. The CDR3 runs to 12 residues. The sequencing input was T cells isolated from PBMCs. This chain joins TRBV12-5 and TRBJ2-1, with D possibly being TRBD2 (6 bases). This clonotype originated in a human donor in good health. CDR3 sequence: CASGLVRERQFF. CDR3 sequence (DNA): TGTGCTAGTGGTTTGGTACGGGAGAGGCAGTTCTTC.